The 8 T cell receptor beta chains below come from one sample, sequenced in a study of blood T cell repertoires in COVID-19. Profiling relied on immunoSEQ multiplex PCR, and the TCRdb table lists in-frame clones only, not all of them. This sample has fewer than 300,000 clones, with over 70% found just once. Material: peripheral blood. The receptor source for this set is a woman of 80 years or more with acute or convalescent COVID-19.

This clone was seen a handful of times. CDR3 residues: CASSLRSQGGRTEAFF. CDR3 in DNA: TGTGCCAGCAGTTTACGGTCTCAGGGAGGAAGAACTGAAGCTTTCTTT. V usage is TRBV27 and J usage is TRBJ1-1; D possibly corresponds to TRBD1 (5 bases). V lost 2 bases and J lost 5, with 18 bases in between. Per germline, CDR1 MNHEY and CDR2 SMNVEV (reference sequence). The CDR3 is 16 residues long.

The CDR3 reads CASSLIAGRQEEQYF. The DNA of the CDR3 is TGTGCCAGCAGCTTAATAGCGGGGCGGCAGGAGGAGCAGTACTTC. This chain links TRBV7-9 with TRBJ2-7; 8 bases agree with TRBD2. V lost 2 bases, J lost 7 bases, and 10 bases stayed unmatched. This CDR3 contains 15 residues. Germline CDR1 SEHNR, CDR2 FQNEAQ (reference sequence).

The chain joins TRBV18 to TRBJ2-7; D call uncertain. Per germline, CDR1 KGHSH and CDR2 LQKENI. The CDR3 is made up of 14 amino acids. Trimming removed 1 base at V and 0 bases at J, with 7 bases between. The CDR3 sequence: CASSPRAVSYEQYF. DNA for the CDR3: TGTGCCAGCTCACCACGGGCAGTCTCCTACGAGCAGTACTTC.

The chain has TRBV19 and TRBJ1-2, with 10 nucleotides matching TRBD1. This CDR3 spans 16 amino acids. With V trimmed by 6 bases and J by 4 bases, 11 bases remained unmatched. Per the germline V gene, CDR1 is LNHDA and CDR2 is SQIVND (reference sequence). The CDR3 spells CASSVDRGIPSYGYTF. The CDR3 region has the DNA TGTGCCAGTAGCGTGGACAGGGGGATTCCATCCTATGGCTACACCTTC.

The chain combines TRBV2 with TRBJ1-5; the match to TRBD1 covers 7 bases. The CDR3 runs to 14 residues. J gave up 4 bases and V 8 bases, and 8 bases lay outside the gene matches. Germline V CDR1 and CDR2: SNHLY, FYNNEI. The CDR3 protein is CASGTENGNQPQHF. The CDR3 nucleotides read TGTGCCAGCGGGACAGAGAACGGGAATCAGCCCCAGCATTTT.

The chain links TRBV6-5 to TRBJ2-2; 8 bases map to TRBD1. Per germline, CDR1 MNHEY and CDR2 SVGAGI. The CDR3 has 15 residues. Trimming removed 8 bases from V and 6 bases from J; junction bases left unmatched: 11. DNA of the CDR3: TGTGCCAGCGGCTCCCGGACAGGGTACGCCGGGGAGCTGTTTTTT. This gives the protein CASGSRTGYAGELFF.

In this sample, this clone turned up once. For the CDR3, the DNA is TGTGCCAGCAGCCCCCTTTTGGAGGGGGCTGGCTACACCTTC. Its translation is CASSPLLEGAGYTF. The chain links TRBV7-2 to TRBJ1-2, with 7 positions matching TRBD1. Germline trimming cut 5 bases from V and 7 bases from J; bases unmatched to any gene: 10. Germline CDR1 is SGHTA and CDR2 is FQGNSA. This CDR3 region has 14 residues.

The count of this clone is one. This rearrangement joins TRBV4-1 to TRBJ2-7, with 11 positions matching TRBD2. This CDR3 is 15 amino acids long. V gave up 2 bases and J gave up 5 bases; unmatched junction bases: 5. CDR1 MGHRA and CDR2 YSYEKL come from the germline V gene. Written as DNA, the CDR3 is TGCGCCAGCAGCCAAACTAGCGGGAGCCTTCACGAGCAGTACTTC. Amino acids: CASSQTSGSLHEQYF.